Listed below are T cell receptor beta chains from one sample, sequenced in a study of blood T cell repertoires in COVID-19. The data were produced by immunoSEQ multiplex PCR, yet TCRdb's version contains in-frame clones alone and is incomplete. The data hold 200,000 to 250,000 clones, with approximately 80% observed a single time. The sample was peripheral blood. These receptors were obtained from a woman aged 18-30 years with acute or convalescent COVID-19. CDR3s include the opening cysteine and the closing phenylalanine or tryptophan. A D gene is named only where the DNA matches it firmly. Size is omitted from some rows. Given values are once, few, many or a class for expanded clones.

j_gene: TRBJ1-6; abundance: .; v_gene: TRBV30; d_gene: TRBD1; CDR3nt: TGTGCCTGGAAAGGACAGGGGCATAATTCACCCCTCCACTTT; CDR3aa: CAWKGQGHNSPLHF
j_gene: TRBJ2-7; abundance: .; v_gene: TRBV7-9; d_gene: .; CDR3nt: TGTGCCAGCAGTTCTACAGGATCCTACGAGCAGTACTTC; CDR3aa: CASSSTGSYEQYF
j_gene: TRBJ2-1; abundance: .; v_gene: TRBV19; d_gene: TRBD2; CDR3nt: TGTGCCAGTAGTACCGAGACTAGCCCCGTCTCGAGTGAGCAGTTCTTC; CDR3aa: CASSTETSPVSSEQFF
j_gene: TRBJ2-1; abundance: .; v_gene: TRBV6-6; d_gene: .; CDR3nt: TGTGCCAGCAGCATACCAGGGCGTAATGAGCAGTTCTTC; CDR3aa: CASSIPGRNEQFF
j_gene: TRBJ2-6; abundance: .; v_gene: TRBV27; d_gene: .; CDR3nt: TGTGCCAGCAGTTTAGAAGGGGAGGCTATTCACGTCCTGACTTTC; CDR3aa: CASSLEGEAIHVLTF
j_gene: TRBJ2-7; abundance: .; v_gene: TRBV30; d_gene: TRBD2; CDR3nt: TGTGCCTGGGTCAAGACTAGCGGTTCCTACGAGCAGTACTTC; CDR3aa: CAWVKTSGSYEQYF
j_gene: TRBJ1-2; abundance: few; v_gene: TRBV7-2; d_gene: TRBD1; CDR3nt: TGTGCCAGCAGCCCACAGGGGGCGGAGCGGTATGGCTACACCTTC; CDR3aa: CASSPQGAERYGYTF
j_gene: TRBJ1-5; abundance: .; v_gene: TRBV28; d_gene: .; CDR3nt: TGTGCCAGCAGACAGGGTGGACAGCCCCAGCATTTT; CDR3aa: CASRQGGQPQHF
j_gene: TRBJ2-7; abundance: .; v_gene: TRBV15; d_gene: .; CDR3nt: TGTGCCACCAGCCGCCCCGCCCAGGGTTTAGACGAGCAGTACTTC; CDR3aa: CATSRPAQGLDEQYF
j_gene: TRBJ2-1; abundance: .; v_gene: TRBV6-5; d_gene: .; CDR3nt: TGTGCCAGCAGCCCCGAATGGAGCTCCTACAATGAGCAGTTCTTC; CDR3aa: CASSPEWSSYNEQFF
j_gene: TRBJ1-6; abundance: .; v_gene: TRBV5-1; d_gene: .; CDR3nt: TGCGCCAGCAGCGATCCGGGAGGTCGAAATTCACCCCTCCACTTT; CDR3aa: CASSDPGGRNSPLHF
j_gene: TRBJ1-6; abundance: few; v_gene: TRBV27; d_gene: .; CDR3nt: TGTGCCAGCAGTCCAGATTCTGGGACTTCGGCCCTCCACTTT; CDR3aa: CASSPDSGTSALHF
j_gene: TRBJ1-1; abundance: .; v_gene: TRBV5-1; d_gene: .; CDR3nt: TGCGCCAGCAGCTTGCCCGGGGACACTGAAGCTTTCTTT; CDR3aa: CASSLPGDTEAFF
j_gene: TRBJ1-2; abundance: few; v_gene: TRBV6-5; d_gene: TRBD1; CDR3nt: TGTGCCAGCAGGCCTCAGGGGGAGGGCTACACCTTC; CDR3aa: CASRPQGEGYTF
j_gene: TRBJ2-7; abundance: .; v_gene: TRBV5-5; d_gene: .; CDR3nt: TGTGCCAGCAGCTTGGGGAGGGGTTCCCCCTACTACGAGCAGTACTTC; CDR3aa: CASSLGRGSPYYEQYF
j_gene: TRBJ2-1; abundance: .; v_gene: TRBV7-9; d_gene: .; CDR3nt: TGTGCCAGCAGCTTAGCGTTTATGTACAATGAGCAGTTCTTC; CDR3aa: CASSLAFMYNEQFF
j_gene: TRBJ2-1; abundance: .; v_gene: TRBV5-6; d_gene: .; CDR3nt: TGTGCCAGCAGCTTGGGCGGGGACTTTAGGCAGTTCTTC; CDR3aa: CASSLGGDFRQFF
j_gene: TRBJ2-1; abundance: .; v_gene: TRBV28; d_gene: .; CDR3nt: TGTGCCACCTACCATCCCTACAATGAGCAGTTCTTC; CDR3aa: CATYHPYNEQFF
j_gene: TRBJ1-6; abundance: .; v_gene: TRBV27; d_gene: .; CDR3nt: TGTGCCAGCAGTCCACCGGACATTTATAATTCACCCCTCCACTTT; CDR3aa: CASSPPDIYNSPLHF